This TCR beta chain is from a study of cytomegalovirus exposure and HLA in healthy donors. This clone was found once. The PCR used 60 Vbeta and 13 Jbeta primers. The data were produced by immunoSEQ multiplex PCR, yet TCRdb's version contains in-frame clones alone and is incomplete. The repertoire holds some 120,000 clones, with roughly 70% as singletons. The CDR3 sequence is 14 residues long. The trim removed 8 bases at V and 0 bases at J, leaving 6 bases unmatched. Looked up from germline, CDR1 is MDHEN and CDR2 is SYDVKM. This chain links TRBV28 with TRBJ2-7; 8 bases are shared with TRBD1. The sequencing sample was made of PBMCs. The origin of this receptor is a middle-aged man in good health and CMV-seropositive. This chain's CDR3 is CASFQGAVSYEQYF. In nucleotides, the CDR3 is TGTGCCAGCTTCCAGGGGGCCGTCTCCTACGAGCAGTACTTC. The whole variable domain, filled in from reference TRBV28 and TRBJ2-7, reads DVKVTQSSRYLVKRTGEKVFLECVQDMDHENMFWYRQDPGLGLRLIYFSYDVKMKEKGDIPEGYSVSREKKERFSLILESASTNQTSMYLCASFQGAVSYEQYFGPGTRLTVT.